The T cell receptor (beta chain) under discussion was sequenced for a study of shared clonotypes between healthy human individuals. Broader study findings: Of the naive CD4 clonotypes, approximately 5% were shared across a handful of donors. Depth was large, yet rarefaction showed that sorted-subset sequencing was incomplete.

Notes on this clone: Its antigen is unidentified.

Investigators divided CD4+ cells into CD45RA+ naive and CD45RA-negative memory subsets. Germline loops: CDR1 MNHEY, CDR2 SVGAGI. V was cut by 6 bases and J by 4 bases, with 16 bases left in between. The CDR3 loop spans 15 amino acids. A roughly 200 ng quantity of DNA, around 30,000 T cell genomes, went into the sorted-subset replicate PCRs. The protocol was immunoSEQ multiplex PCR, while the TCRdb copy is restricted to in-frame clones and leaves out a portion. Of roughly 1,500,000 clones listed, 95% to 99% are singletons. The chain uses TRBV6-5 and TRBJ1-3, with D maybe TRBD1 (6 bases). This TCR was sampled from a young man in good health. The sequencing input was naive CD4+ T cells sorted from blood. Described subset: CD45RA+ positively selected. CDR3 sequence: CASSQTSQGGNTIYF. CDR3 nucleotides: TGTGCCAGCAGCCAAACCAGCCAGGGGGGAAACACCATATATTTT.